These 19 T cell receptor beta chains were all obtained from the same sample, sequenced in a study of beta chain features in type 1 diabetes. Every bit of the isolated RNA underwent reverse transcription, so sequencing read expressed TCRB transcripts. This table comes from immunoSEQ multiplex PCR, and its TCRdb copy is limited to in-frame clones, with some not included. The sample includes tens of thousands of clones, under 35% seen only once; the top ten take over 0.35%. Source material: stem cell memory CD4+ T cells from blood. These receptors originate from a young woman in good health.

V and J are TRBV19 and TRBJ2-1, with D possibly matching TRBD2 (6 bases). The CDR3 contains 16 residues. In germline, CDR1 is LNHDA, CDR2 SQIVND (reference sequence). V gave up 5 bases and J gave up 0 bases, with 14 bases separating them. The CDR3 coding sequence is TGTGCCAGTAGTGGAATTAGCGGAGGCTCCTACAATGAGCAGTTCTTC. This gives the protein CASSGISGGSYNEQFF.

There are a few counts of this clone. The chain combines TRBV7-2 with TRBJ1-5; the D gene is possibly TRBD1 (6 bases). V was clipped by 3 bases and J by 3 bases, with 12 bases between them. Germline lookup yields CDR1 SGHTA and CDR2 FQGNSA. This CDR3 has 15 residues. The CDR3 region has the DNA TGTGCCAGCAGCTTTAACAGGGACCCCAATCAGCCCCAGCATTTT. Translated: CASSFNRDPNQPQHF. Based on the CDR3 plus reference TRBV7-2 and TRBJ1-5, the full variable domain is GAGVSQSPSNKVTEKGKDVELRCDPISGHTALYWYRQSLGQGLEFLIYFQGNSAPDKSGLPSDRFSAERTGGSVSTLTIQRTQQEDSAVYLCASSFNRDPNQPQHFGDGTRLSIL.

J is TRBJ2-5 and V is TRBV6-6; 9 positions agree with TRBD1. The junction had 1 base not matched to a gene; V was cut back by 2 bases and J by 0 bases. The CDR3 covers 15 residues. Per germline, CDR1 MNHNY and CDR2 SVGAGI (reference sequence). The CDR3 sequence: CASSYGTGNQETQYF. The CDR3 DNA follows: TGTGCCAGCAGTTACGGGACAGGGAACCAAGAGACCCAGTACTTC.

This clone was seen a handful of times. V usage is TRBV5-1 and J usage is TRBJ2-5; D is perhaps TRBD1 (6 bases). This CDR3 spans 15 amino acids. V dropped 4 bases and J dropped 2 bases, with 15 bases sitting between them. Germline CDR1 reads SGHRS; CDR2 reads YFSETQ. CDR3 amino acids: CASSPLTGTQETQYF. The CDR3 region has the DNA TGCGCCAGCAGCCCTTTGACAGGAACTCAAGAGACCCAGTACTTC.

The chain uses TRBV11-2 and TRBJ1-6, with D possibly matching TRBD1 (6 bases). Germline CDR1 and CDR2: SGHAT and FQNNGV. V dropped 3 bases and J dropped 7 bases, with 7 bases sitting between them. This CDR3 comprises 13 residues. The CDR3, as DNA: TGTGCCAGCAGCTTCACAGGGAATTCACCCCTCCACTTT. Amino acids: CASSFTGNSPLHF.

In its sample, this clone was seen a few times. The J gene is TRBJ2-4, the V gene TRBV1; TRBD1, as called in the table, went unchecked against the DNA. TRBV1 corresponds to a pseudogene. This CDR3 spans 16 amino acids. The CDR3 reads CTSSPRSSRAKNIQYF. The CDR3 DNA follows: TGCACCAGCAGCCCCCGTTCCAGTCGAGCCAAAAACATTCAGTACTTC.

This clone was seen more than once but under ten times. The chain combines TRBV7-2 with TRBJ2-4; 9 bases match TRBD1. This CDR3 has 14 residues. Germline V gives CDR1 SGHTA, CDR2 FQGNSA. V shed 6 bases, J shed 6 bases, and the junction held 6 bases outside the gene matches. In DNA form, the CDR3 reads TGTGCCAGCAGTTTGGGACAGGGAGGAAACATTCAGTACTTC. Amino acids: CASSLGQGGNIQYF.

The chain employs TRBV7-2 and TRBJ2-5, with 12 bases identical to TRBD2. The CDR3 contains 15 residues. CDR1 is SGHTA, CDR2 FQGNSA, per germline. V was pared by 5 bases and J by 5 bases, with 6 bases of the junction left unmatched. This CDR3 reads CASSIGLAGRETQYF. The CDR3 nucleotides are TGTGCCAGCAGCATCGGACTAGCGGGGAGGGAGACCCAGTACTTC.

J is TRBJ1-1 and V is TRBV11-1; D call uncertain. Germline CDR1 is SGHAT and CDR2 is FQDESV (reference sequence). The CDR3 is 13 residues long. Trimming left V 4 bases short and J 2 bases short, with 8 bases between. CDR3 sequence reads: CASSWGVNTEAFF. The CDR3 coding sequence is TGTGCCAGCAGCTGGGGAGTTAACACTGAAGCTTTCTTT.

The J gene is TRBJ2-7, the V gene TRBV10-3; perhaps TRBD1 as D (5 bases). This CDR3 contains 12 residues. V was cut by 7 bases and J by 5 bases, with 12 bases left in between. Germline assignment: CDR1 ENHRY and CDR2 SYGVKD. This chain's CDR3 is CAIKGPQDEQYF. Here the CDR3 DNA reads TGTGCCATCAAAGGTCCACAGGACGAGCAGTACTTC.

The J gene is TRBJ2-1, the V gene TRBV2, with D possibly matching TRBD2 (5 bases). Trimming took off 6 bases at V and 4 bases at J, with 10 bases between the two ends. Germline CDR1 and CDR2: SNHLY and FYNNEI. The CDR3 is made up of 13 amino acids. DNA of the CDR3: TGTGCCAGCAGCGAGGAGGCTTACAATGAGCAGTTCTTC. Translating it yields CASSEEAYNEQFF.

Only a few counts were recorded for this clone. The CDR3 does not end in the conserved phenylalanine or tryptophan, so this is likely a read error. The DNA is omitted, as the CDR3 cannot be located on it reliably, and the CDR3 follows TCRdb's listing. The V call is TRBV21-1, the J call TRBJ2-4; TRBD1, as called in the table, went unchecked against the DNA. TRBV21-1 is marked as a pseudogene. The CDR3 totals 11 residues, both ends included. This chain's CDR3 is CASSKRRTSRI.

J is TRBJ2-1 and V is TRBV7-3; a weak D match, TRBD2 (5 bases). Germline V lookup: CDR1 SGHTA, CDR2 FQGTGA. V lost 2 bases and J lost 0, with 11 bases in between. This CDR3 contains 16 residues. CDR3 protein: CASSLSGSISYNEQFF. The CDR3 DNA follows: TGTGCCAGCAGCTTATCGGGGTCAATCTCCTACAATGAGCAGTTCTTC. Full variable domain (missing parts from reference TRBV7-3 and TRBJ2-1): GAGVSQTPSNKVTEKGKYVELRCDPISGHTALYWYRQSLGQGPEFLIYFQGTGAADDSGLPNDRFFAVRPEGSVSTLKIQRTERGDSAVYLCASSLSGSISYNEQFFGPGTRLTVL.

This clone was observed a few times. The chain is built from TRBV5-4 and TRBJ2-7, with D unresolved. V dropped 4 bases and J dropped 0 bases, with 5 bases sitting between them. The CDR3 is made up of 12 amino acids. Germline V lookup: CDR1 SGHNT, CDR2 YYREEE (reference sequence). The CDR3 coding sequence is TGTGCCAGCAGCAAGAGCTCCTACGAGCAGTACTTC. It yields the protein CASSKSSYEQYF.

This clone was found a few times. This chain connects TRBV6-1 to TRBJ1-1; 8 nucleotides match TRBD1. The V gene end was trimmed by 6 bases and the J gene end by 4 bases; junction bases not matched to a gene: 10. This CDR3 has 15 amino acids. Per the germline V gene, CDR1 is MNHNS and CDR2 is SASEGT. The CDR3 bases are TGTGCCAGCAGGGGGTGGACAGGGCAGGTCACTGAAGCTTTCTTT. Its translation: CASRGWTGQVTEAFF.

This sequence joins TRBV7-2 and TRBJ1-1; no reliable D call. This CDR3 is 13 amino acids long. V lost 0 bases, J lost 3 bases, and 5 bases lay in between. The germline V gene encodes CDR1 SGHTA and CDR2 FQGNSA. The CDR3, as DNA: TGTGCCAGCAGCTTAGCGAGCTACACTGAAGCTTTCTTT. Amino acid sequence: CASSLASYTEAFF. The entire variable domain, with the rest obtained from reference TRBV7-2 and TRBJ1-1, is as follows: GAGVSQSPSNKVTEKGKDVELRCDPISGHTALYWYRQSLGQGLEFLIYFQGNSAPDKSGLPSDRFSAERTGGSVSTLTIQRTQQEDSAVYLCASSLASYTEAFFGQGTRLTVV.

This clone came up many times. This rearrangement joins TRBV18 to TRBJ1-4, with D perhaps matching TRBD1 (6 bases). This CDR3 comprises 13 residues. The germline gives CDR1 KGHSH, CDR2 LQKENI. V was trimmed by 5 bases and J by 7 bases, leaving 11 bases between them. Here the CDR3 DNA reads TGTGCCAGCTCAAGGACAGCCGTTGAAAAACTGTTTTTT. Amino acid sequence: CASSRTAVEKLFF.

This rearrangement joins TRBV10-1 to TRBJ2-2; 8 bases align to TRBD1. V lost 6 bases, J lost 5 bases, and 2 bases stayed unmatched. The CDR3 runs to 13 residues. Germline V gene data show CDR1 as WNHNN and CDR2 as SYGVQD (reference sequence). The CDR3 is CASRRQGTGELFF. The DNA of the CDR3 is TGCGCCAGCAGGAGACAGGGGACCGGGGAGCTGTTTTTT.

V is TRBV2 and J is TRBJ2-7, with TRBD2 matching over 12 bases. The CDR3 contains 14 residues. After removal of 7 bases from V and 3 bases from J, the junction contained 4 bases not matched to a gene. Germline V gene sequence: CDR1 SNHLY, CDR2 FYNNEI. The DNA of the CDR3 is TGTGCCAGCACGAGGACTAGCGGGGTCTACGAGCAGTACTTC. Translation gives CASTRTSGVYEQYF.